These 27 T cell receptor beta chains came from one sample sequenced in a study of beta chain features in type 1 diabetes. The isolated RNA, all of it, was reverse transcribed, so expressed TCRB transcripts were what got sequenced. Only in-frame clones appear in the TCRdb table, and some are missing; sequencing was by immunoSEQ multiplex PCR. The sample shows fewer than 650,000 clones, around 16% of them seen only once. The source material was naive CD4+ T cells from blood. The receptors originated from a man in his late teens or twenties in good health.

This clone was observed a handful of times. The DNA of the CDR3 is TGTGCCAGCAGTGAATTGACAGGGAATGAAAAACTGTTTTTT. Translated, it gives CASSELTGNEKLFF. The rearrangement uses TRBV25-1 and TRBJ1-4, with TRBD1 matching over 7 bases. In germline, CDR1 is MGHDK, CDR2 SYGVNS. J was trimmed by 5 bases and V by 1 base; bases with no gene match: 1. The CDR3 is 14 residues long.

This clone was seen at least ten times. The gene calls are TRBV7-2 and TRBJ2-7; 9 nucleotides align to TRBD2. The ends lost 4 bases at V and 3 bases at J; junction bases unmatched: 1. This CDR3 has 13 residues. The germline CDR1 and CDR2 sequences are SGHTA and FQGNSA. CDR3 loop: CASSSTSGYEQYF. DNA for the CDR3: TGTGCCAGCAGCTCGACTAGCGGCTACGAGCAGTACTTC. Full variable domain (outside the CDR3, taken from reference TRBV7-2 and TRBJ2-7): GAGVSQSPSNKVTEKGKDVELRCDPISGHTALYWYRQSLGQGLEFLIYFQGNSAPDKSGLPSDRFSAERTGGSVSTLTIQRTQQEDSAVYLCASSSTSGYEQYFGPGTRLTVT.

This chain joins TRBV2 and TRBJ1-4, with TRBD1 matching 8 bases. The ends lost 6 bases at V and 0 bases at J; junction bases unmatched: 3. This CDR3 region has 15 residues. Germline CDR1 SNHLY, CDR2 FYNNEI. The CDR3 region has the DNA TGTGCCAGCAGAAAACAGGGGGCAACTAATGAAAAACTGTTTTTT. This encodes CASRKQGATNEKLFF. The complete variable domain, with remaining parts taken from reference TRBV2 and TRBJ1-4, reads EPEVTQTPSHQVTQMGQEVILRCVPISNHLYFYWYRQILGQKVEFLVSFYNNEISEKSEIFDDQFSVERPDGSNFTLKIRSTKLEDSAMYFCASRKQGATNEKLFFGSGTQLSVL.

The chain combines TRBV6-5 with TRBJ2-3; D might be TRBD2 (6 bases). The CDR3 runs to 14 residues. Germline lookup yields CDR1 MNHEY and CDR2 SVGAGI. V was cut by 6 bases and J by 4 bases, with 14 bases left in between. Here the CDR3 DNA reads TGTGCCAGCAGGAAGGACCCGGGAGCAGATACGCAGTATTTT. Residues: CASRKDPGADTQYF.

This clone was counted between two and nine times. The genes are TRBV25-1 and TRBJ2-7; 9 bases map to TRBD2. The germline gives CDR1 MGHDK, CDR2 SYGVNS. The CDR3 runs to 16 residues. V dropped 2 bases and J dropped 6; count of bases not matched to a gene: 11. In DNA form, the CDR3 reads TGTGCCAGCAGTGAAGGGCTAGCGGGATTTAGGGCCGAGCAGTACTTC. This encodes CASSEGLAGFRAEQYF.

The CDR3: CASSQLPTSNEQYF. In nucleotides, the CDR3 is TGCGCCAGCAGCCAACTACCGACTAGTAACGAGCAGTACTTC. The gene calls are TRBV4-1 and TRBJ2-7; D is possibly TRBD2 (6 bases). Looked up from germline, CDR1 is MGHRA and CDR2 is YSYEKL. CDR3 length: 14 amino acids. Trimming shortened V by 2 bases and J by 5 bases, and 13 bases separated the two germline ends.

The genes are TRBV5-1 and TRBJ2-4; either TRBD1 or TRBD2 may fit D (5 bases each). Germline-derived CDR1 and CDR2 are SGHRS and YFSETQ. The V gene lost 2 bases and the J gene lost 6 bases, with 12 bases spanning the gap. The CDR3 extends over 14 amino acids. CDR3 DNA: TGCGCCAGCAGCTTATCGGGGCAACGAAACATTCAGTACTTC. Its translation is CASSLSGQRNIQYF.

In this sample, this clone turned up a few times. This sequence joins TRBV19 and TRBJ1-2; 7 bases map to TRBD1. Germline V gene data show CDR1 as LNHDA and CDR2 as SQIVND (reference sequence). CDR3 length equals 18 residues. V was clipped by 7 bases and J by 1 base; unmatched bases: 18. In DNA form, the CDR3 reads TGTGCCAGTATCGCCGGGACAGACGCTACCCGCCTTAACTATGGCTACACCTTC. As protein: CASIAGTDATRLNYGYTF.

This clone was picked up a small number of times. V and J are TRBV30 and TRBJ2-1, with 9 positions matching TRBD2. The germline V gene has CDR1 GTSNPN and CDR2 SVGIG (reference sequence). This CDR3 spans 16 amino acids. V lost 3 bases and J lost 1; bases outside the gene matches: 7. For the CDR3, the DNA is TGTGCCTGGAGACCTCGACTAGCGGAGTCCTACAATGAGCAGTTCTTC. Amino acids: CAWRPRLAESYNEQFF.

The rearrangement joins TRBV27 to TRBJ2-1; 9 bases fit TRBD1. CDR1 MNHEY and CDR2 SMNVEV come from the germline V gene (reference sequence). J was trimmed by 9 bases and V by 5 bases; bases with no gene match: 11. The CDR3 loop spans 15 amino acids. The DNA for the CDR3 is TGTGCCAGCAGTCCCCGGGACAGGGTCATGGGTGAGCAGTTCTTC. Its translation: CASSPRDRVMGEQFF.

This chain links TRBV13 with TRBJ2-7, with 8 bases that match TRBD1. Germline CDR1 and CDR2: PRHDT and FYEKMQ (reference sequence). V trimming: 0 bases; J trimming: 2 bases; junction bases outside the gene matches: 0. The CDR3 has 14 residues. CDR3 nucleotide sequence: TGTGCCAGCAGCTTAGGACAGGGGGCCTACGAGCAGTACTTC. This codes for CASSLGQGAYEQYF.

This clone occurred a few times. The chain uses TRBV7-3 and TRBJ2-3; the D gene is possibly TRBD2 (5 bases). The V gene lost 2 bases and the J gene lost 4 bases, with 10 bases spanning the gap. In germline, CDR1 is SGHTA, CDR2 FQGTGA. The CDR3 is 14 residues long. The CDR3 is CASSLYLAPDTQYF. CDR3 nucleotides: TGTGCCAGCAGCTTATACCTAGCCCCAGATACGCAGTATTTT.

Only a few counts were recorded for this clone. The same CDR3 can be traced to other DNA sequences in this sample. This chain connects TRBV5-1 to TRBJ2-5, with D maybe TRBD1 (6 bases). Germline loops: CDR1 SGHRS, CDR2 YFSETQ. The V end was cut by 4 bases, the J end by 1 base, with 11 bases between. CDR3 length: 14 amino acids. CDR3: CASSPTGSQETQYF. The CDR3 region has the DNA TGCGCCAGCAGCCCTACAGGGAGCCAAGAGACCCAGTACTTC.

This clone has a handful of counts. This chain uses TRBV15 with TRBJ1-5; 9 nucleotides match TRBD1. V lost 5 bases and J lost 5; bases outside the gene matches: 4. The CDR3 is 14 amino acids. CDR1 LNHNV and CDR2 YYDKDF come from the germline V gene (reference sequence). The DNA for the CDR3 is TGTGCCACCAGCGGCCGGGACAGGGATCAGCCCCAGCATTTT. This encodes CATSGRDRDQPQHF.

V is TRBV29-1 and J is TRBJ2-7; D remains unclear. CDR3 length equals 14 residues. In germline, CDR1 is SQVTM, CDR2 ANQGSEA. Trimming took off 7 bases at V and 0 bases at J, with 16 bases between the two ends. CDR3 residues: CSATFSGLSYEQYF. The CDR3, as DNA: TGCAGCGCCACCTTTTCTGGCCTCTCCTACGAGCAGTACTTC.

V usage is TRBV15 and J usage is TRBJ1-1; TRBD1 agrees at 7 bases. The CDR3 contains 13 residues. The germline gives CDR1 LNHNV, CDR2 YYDKDF (reference sequence). J was trimmed by 11 bases and V by 0 bases; bases with no gene match: 6. The CDR3 DNA is TGTGCCACCAGCAGAGATCAACAGGGGTCGGCTTTCTTT. This sequence encodes CATSRDQQGSAFF.

The V call is TRBV27, the J call TRBJ2-7; 8 positions agree with TRBD1. Looked up from germline, CDR1 is MNHEY and CDR2 is SMNVEV (reference sequence). The length of the CDR3 is 14 residues. V shed 5 bases, J shed 6 bases, and the junction held 9 bases outside the gene matches. The CDR3 nucleotides read TGTGCCAGCAGTCCGCGGACAGGGCTGTCCGAGCAGTACTTC. Protein: CASSPRTGLSEQYF.

Concerning this clone: This sample includes further DNA sequences coding for the same CDR3. The rearrangement joins TRBV9 to TRBJ2-7; D might be TRBD1 or TRBD2, each matching 6 bases. Per germline, CDR1 SGDLS and CDR2 YYNGEE. V lost 1 base, J lost 2 bases, and 10 bases lay in between. This CDR3 has 14 amino acids. Written as DNA, the CDR3 is TGTGCCAGCAGCGTATATGGGGGGCCCTACGAGCAGTACTTC. Translation gives CASSVYGGPYEQYF.

This chain uses TRBV28 with TRBJ1-5; D possibly corresponds to TRBD1 (6 bases). CDR1 and CDR2 (germline): MDHEN, SYDVKM. Trimming left V 6 bases short and J 4 bases short, with 13 bases between. The CDR3 runs 14 residues. CDR3 in DNA: TGTGCCAGCAGGCTACAGGGTAATAATCAGCCCCAGCATTTT. This sequence encodes CASRLQGNNQPQHF.

The rearrangement joins TRBV27 to TRBJ1-1, with D perhaps TRBD1 (5 bases). CDR3 length: 12 amino acids. Germline V gene sequence: CDR1 MNHEY, CDR2 SMNVEV (reference sequence). The V gene lost 6 bases and the J gene lost 4 bases, with 9 bases spanning the gap. CDR3 protein: CASSERGTEAFF. In DNA form, the CDR3 reads TGTGCCAGCAGCGAGAGGGGCACTGAAGCTTTCTTT.

The V and J genes are TRBV7-3 and TRBJ1-1; 7 bases align to TRBD1. Unmatched junction bases numbered 3, after V lost 5 bases and J lost 3 bases. This CDR3 has 13 residues. Per the germline V gene, CDR1 is SGHTA and CDR2 is FQGTGA. As DNA, the CDR3 is TGTGCCAGCAGCATGACAGGGTACACTGAAGCTTTCTTT. Translated: CASSMTGYTEAFF.

This clone was detected only a few times. This chain connects TRBV7-3 to TRBJ2-6; D uncertain. Trimming left V 0 bases short and J 3 bases short, with 6 bases between. CDR1 and CDR2 from the germline V gene are SGHTA and FQGTGA. The CDR3 loop spans 15 amino acids. CDR3 DNA sequence: TGTGCCAGCAGCTTAACGGTGGATGGGGCCAACGTCCTGACTTTC. Its translation is CASSLTVDGANVLTF. The full variable domain, rest sourced from reference TRBV7-3 and TRBJ2-6, is GAGVSQTPSNKVTEKGKYVELRCDPISGHTALYWYRQSLGQGPEFLIYFQGTGAADDSGLPNDRFFAVRPEGSVSTLKIQRTERGDSAVYLCASSLTVDGANVLTFGAGSRLTVL.

This clone was observed a few times. The chain joins TRBV30 to TRBJ1-1; perhaps TRBD1 as D (5 bases). The CDR3 is 13 amino acids. Looked up from germline, CDR1 is GTSNPN and CDR2 is SVGIG (reference sequence). The V end lost 4 bases, the J end lost 4 bases, and 13 bases lay between the germline ends. In nucleotides, the CDR3 is TGTGCCTGGAAGGCGAGGGGTTCCACTGAAGCTTTCTTT. It translates to CAWKARGSTEAFF. The entire variable domain, with the rest obtained from reference TRBV30 and TRBJ1-1, is as follows: SQTIHQWPATLVQPVGSPLSLECTVEGTSNPNLYWYRQAAGRGLQLLFYSVGIGQISSEVPQNLSASRPQDRQFILSSKKLLLSDSGFYLCAWKARGSTEAFFGQGTRLTVV.

V usage is TRBV9 and J usage is TRBJ1-4; D remains ambiguous. CDR1 SGDLS and CDR2 YYNGEE come from the germline V gene. The CDR3 spans 11 residues. V gave up 4 bases and J gave up 5 bases, with 3 bases separating them. CDR3 residues: CASSYNEKLFF. In nucleotides, the CDR3 is TGTGCCAGCAGCTACAATGAAAAACTGTTTTTT.

This chain joins TRBV7-2 and TRBJ1-6; possible D gene TRBD1, 5 bases. CDR1 and CDR2 (germline): SGHTA, FQGNSA. Between the trimmed V and J ends, which lost 4 bases and 5 bases, there was a span of 12 bases. This CDR3 spans 15 amino acids. The CDR3 here is CASSSIRGDNSPLHF. In DNA, the CDR3 is TGTGCCAGCAGCTCTATAAGGGGAGATAATTCACCCCTCCACTTT.

The sample holds a few counts of this clone. CDR3 bases: TGTGCCAGCAGCCGTGGGCAGGGGGCCGGTGGCTACACCTTC. It codes for CASSRGQGAGGYTF. The chain couples TRBV4-2 to TRBJ1-2; 8 bases are shared with TRBD1. Germline V lookup: CDR1 LGHNA, CDR2 YNFKEQ. The ends lost 4 bases at V and 7 bases at J; junction bases unmatched: 8. CDR3 length: 14 residues.

This clone was detected ten times or more. The V and J genes are TRBV7-3 and TRBJ2-1, with unresolved D. The CDR3 length is 11 residues. The V and J ends lost 5 bases and 9 bases respectively, with 8 bases between them. Germline loops: CDR1 SGHTA, CDR2 FQGTGA. CDR3 amino acids: CASSQASEQFF. In DNA form, the CDR3 reads TGTGCCAGCAGCCAGGCCTCTGAGCAGTTCTTC.